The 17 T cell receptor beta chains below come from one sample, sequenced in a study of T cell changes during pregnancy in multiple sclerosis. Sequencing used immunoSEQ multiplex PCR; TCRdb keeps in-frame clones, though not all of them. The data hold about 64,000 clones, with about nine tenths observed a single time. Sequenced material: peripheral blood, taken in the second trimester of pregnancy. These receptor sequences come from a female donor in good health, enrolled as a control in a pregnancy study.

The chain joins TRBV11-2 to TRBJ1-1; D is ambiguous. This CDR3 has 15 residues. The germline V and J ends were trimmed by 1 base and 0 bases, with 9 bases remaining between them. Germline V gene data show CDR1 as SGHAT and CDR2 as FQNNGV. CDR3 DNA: TGTGCCAGCAGCTTAGTCGGAGGGTTGAACACTGAAGCTTTCTTT. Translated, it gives CASSLVGGLNTEAFF.

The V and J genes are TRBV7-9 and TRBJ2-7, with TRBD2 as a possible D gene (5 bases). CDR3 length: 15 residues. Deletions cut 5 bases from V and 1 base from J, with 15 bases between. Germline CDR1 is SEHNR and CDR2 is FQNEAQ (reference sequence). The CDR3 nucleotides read TGTGCCAGCAGCGATGCCGGGGTGAAGTCCTACGAGCAGTACTTC. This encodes CASSDAGVKSYEQYF.

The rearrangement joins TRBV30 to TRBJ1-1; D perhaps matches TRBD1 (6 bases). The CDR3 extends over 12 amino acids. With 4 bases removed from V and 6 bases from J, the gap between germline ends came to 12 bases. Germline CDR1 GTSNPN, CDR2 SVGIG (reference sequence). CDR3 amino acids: CAWTTGSPEAFF. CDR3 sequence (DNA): TGTGCCTGGACAACAGGGAGCCCTGAAGCTTTCTTT.

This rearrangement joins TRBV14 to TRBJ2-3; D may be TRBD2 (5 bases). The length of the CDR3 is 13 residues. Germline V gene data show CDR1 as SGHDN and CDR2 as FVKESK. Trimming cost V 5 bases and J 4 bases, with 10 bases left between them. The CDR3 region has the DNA TGTGCCAGCAGCATAGGACTTTCAGATACGCAGTATTTT. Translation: CASSIGLSDTQYF.

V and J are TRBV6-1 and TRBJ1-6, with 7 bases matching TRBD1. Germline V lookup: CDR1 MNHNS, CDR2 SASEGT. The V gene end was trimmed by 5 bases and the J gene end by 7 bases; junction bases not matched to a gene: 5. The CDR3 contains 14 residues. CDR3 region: CASSSGTENSPLHF. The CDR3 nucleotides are TGTGCCAGCAGTTCCGGGACAGAGAATTCACCCCTCCACTTT.

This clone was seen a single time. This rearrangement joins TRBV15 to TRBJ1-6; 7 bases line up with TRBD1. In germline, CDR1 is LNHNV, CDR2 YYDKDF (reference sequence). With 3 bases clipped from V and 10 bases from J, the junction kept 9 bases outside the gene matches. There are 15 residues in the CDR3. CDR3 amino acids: CATSSRQGGKSPLHF. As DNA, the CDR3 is TGTGCCACCAGCAGCCGACAGGGCGGAAAATCACCCCTCCACTTT.

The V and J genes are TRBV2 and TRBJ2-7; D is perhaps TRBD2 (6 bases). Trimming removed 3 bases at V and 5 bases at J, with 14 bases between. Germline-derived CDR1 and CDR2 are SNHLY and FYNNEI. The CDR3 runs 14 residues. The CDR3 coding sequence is TGTGCCAGCAGTGAGAAAGGCGGGACGGACGAGCAGTACTTC. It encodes CASSEKGGTDEQYF.

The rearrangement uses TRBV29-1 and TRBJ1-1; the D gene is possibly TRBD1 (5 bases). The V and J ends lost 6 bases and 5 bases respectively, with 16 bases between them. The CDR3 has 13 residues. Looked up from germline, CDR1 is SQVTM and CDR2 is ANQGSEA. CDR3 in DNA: TGCAGCGTCAAAGGGGTATTTGGGACTGAAGCTTTCTTT. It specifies CSVKGVFGTEAFF.

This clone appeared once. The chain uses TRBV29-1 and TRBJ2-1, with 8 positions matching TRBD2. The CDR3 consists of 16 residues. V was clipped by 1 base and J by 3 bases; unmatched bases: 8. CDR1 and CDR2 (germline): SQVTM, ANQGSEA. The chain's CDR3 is CSVEVVGRGIYNEQFF. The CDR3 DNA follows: TGCAGCGTTGAAGTCGTCGGGAGGGGGATCTACAATGAGCAGTTCTTC.

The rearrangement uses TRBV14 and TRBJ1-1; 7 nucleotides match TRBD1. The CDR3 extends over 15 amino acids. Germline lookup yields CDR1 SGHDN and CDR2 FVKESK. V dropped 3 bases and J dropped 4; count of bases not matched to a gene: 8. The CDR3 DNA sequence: TGTGCCAGCAGCCATAGGACAGGAGCGGCCACTGAAGCTTTCTTT. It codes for CASSHRTGAATEAFF.

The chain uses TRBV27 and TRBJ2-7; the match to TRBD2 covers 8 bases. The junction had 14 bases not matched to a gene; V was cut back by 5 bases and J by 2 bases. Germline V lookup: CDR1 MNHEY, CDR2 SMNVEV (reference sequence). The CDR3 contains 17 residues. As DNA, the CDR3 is TGTGCCAGCAGTCCCCGGGGTGGCGGGGGGTCCCCCTACGAGCAGTACTTC. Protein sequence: CASSPRGGGGSPYEQYF.

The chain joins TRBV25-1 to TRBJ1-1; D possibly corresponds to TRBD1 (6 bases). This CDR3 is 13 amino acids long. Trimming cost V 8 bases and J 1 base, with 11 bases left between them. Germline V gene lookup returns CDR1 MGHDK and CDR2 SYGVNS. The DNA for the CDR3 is TGTGCCAGCGCCGACAGGTGGAACACTGAAGCTTTCTTT. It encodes CASADRWNTEAFF.

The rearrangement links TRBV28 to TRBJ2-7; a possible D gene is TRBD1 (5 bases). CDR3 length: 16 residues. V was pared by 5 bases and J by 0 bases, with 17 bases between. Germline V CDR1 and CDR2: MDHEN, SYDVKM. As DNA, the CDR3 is TGTGCCAGCAGTCCCGCCGGGCAGGGCAGCTCCTACGAGCAGTACTTC. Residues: CASSPAGQGSSYEQYF.

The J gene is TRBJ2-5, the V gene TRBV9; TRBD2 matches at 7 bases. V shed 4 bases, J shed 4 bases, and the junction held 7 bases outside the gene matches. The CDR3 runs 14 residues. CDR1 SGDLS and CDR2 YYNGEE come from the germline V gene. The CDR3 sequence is CASSLRLAGETQYF. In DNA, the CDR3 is TGTGCCAGCAGCCTCCGACTAGCAGGAGAGACCCAGTACTTC.

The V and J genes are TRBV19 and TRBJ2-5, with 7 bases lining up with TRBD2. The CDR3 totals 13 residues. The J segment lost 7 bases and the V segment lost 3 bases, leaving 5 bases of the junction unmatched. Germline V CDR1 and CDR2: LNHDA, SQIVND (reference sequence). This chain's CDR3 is CASSIRWGGTQYF. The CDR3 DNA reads TGTGCCAGTAGTATTAGGTGGGGGGGGACCCAGTACTTC.

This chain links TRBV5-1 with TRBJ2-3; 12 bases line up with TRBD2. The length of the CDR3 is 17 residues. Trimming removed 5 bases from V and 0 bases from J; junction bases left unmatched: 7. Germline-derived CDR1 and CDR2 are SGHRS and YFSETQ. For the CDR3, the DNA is TGCGCCAGCAGGGACAGGACTAGCGGGATAAGCACAGATACGCAGTATTTT. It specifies CASRDRTSGISTDTQYF.

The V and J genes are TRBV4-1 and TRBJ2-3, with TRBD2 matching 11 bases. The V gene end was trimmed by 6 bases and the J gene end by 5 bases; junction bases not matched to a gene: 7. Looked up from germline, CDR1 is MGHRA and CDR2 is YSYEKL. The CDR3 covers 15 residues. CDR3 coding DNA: TGCGCCAGCAGTACTAGCGGGGGAGGCCAAGATACGCAGTATTTT. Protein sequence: CASSTSGGGQDTQYF.